This T cell receptor (beta chain) derives from a study of blood T cell repertoires in COVID-19. Study in general: COVID-19 samples, acute and convalescent, were from the United States, Italy and Spain. The analysed material was cDNA or gDNA that came from T cells, B-cell-depleted T cells, or PBMCs.

Original processing methods: Reference gene primer amplification in the assay estimated nucleated cell counts. TCRdb's table, derived via immunoSEQ multiplex PCR, lists solely in-frame clones and lacks some. Clonal size and the V and J genes are those of that table, whereas D and trimming came from the DNA. The sample contains 300,000 or so clones, roughly 86% of which appear only once. In germline, CDR1 is SNHLY, CDR2 FYNNEI. V gave up 4 bases and J gave up 1 base, with 7 bases separating them. CDR3 length equals 13 residues. The chain links TRBV2 to TRBJ1-1, with D unclear. The sequence was obtained from a woman aged 45 to 65 with acute or convalescent COVID-19. Sequencing was performed on peripheral blood. The CDR3: CASSAAGNTEAFF. CDR3 DNA: TGTGCCAGCAGTGCTGCAGGGAACACTGAAGCTTTCTTT.